This entry features one T cell receptor beta chain sequence. Its matching antigen is unknown. The sample is drawn from a study of identical twins. Broader study findings: Model-predicted out-of-frame TCR alpha sharing fell below observed values in monozygotic twins.

CDR1 is MNHNY, CDR2 SVGAGI, per germline (reference sequence). CDR3 length equals 12 residues. Trimming stripped 5 bases from V and 3 bases from J, with 8 bases between. Template switching added a universal primer site, and cDNA bore unique molecular identifiers. One entry per CDR3 protein, called by TCRdb with MiXCR from the 5' RACE reads. The data hold around 1.7 million distinct CDR3 sequences, with roughly a third observed a single time. V usage is TRBV6-6 and J usage is TRBJ2-7; D gene uncertain. Sequencing input: cord blood. The clonotype was recovered from a newborn girl in good health. CDR3 loop: CASSQHYYEQYF. The DNA for the CDR3 is TGTGCCAGCAGTCAACACTACTACGAGCAGTACTTC.